This TCR beta chain was recorded in a study of cytomegalovirus exposure and HLA in healthy donors. Study results and limitations: Through in vitro validation, three CMV-associated chains were shown to be specific for CMV antigens. Clusters of TCRs from the first cohort tended to co-occur in the 90 to 150 validation repertoires (as a later analysis found). The classifier, whose performance was assessed in both the original and validation cohorts, reportedly diagnosed cytomegalovirus status with high specificity and sensitivity.

On this clone itself: No antigen is known for it.

The study drew the donors from its roughly 120-subject validation cohort, separate from the approximately 700-subject first cohort. TCRdb's copy holds only in-frame clones and misses some; the assay was immunoSEQ multiplex PCR. The top ten clones hold less than 1.5% of a sample with 100,000 to 150,000 clones, nearly 90% of them seen once. This CDR3 contains 17 residues. Losses at the gene ends were 5 bases for V and 3 bases for J; bases not matched to a gene: 9. Germline CDR1 and CDR2: SGHVS and FQNEAQ. This receptor was identified in a woman under 30 in good health and CMV-seronegative. V and J are TRBV7-8 and TRBJ1-6, with TRBD1 matching 8 bases. Sequenced sample: PBMCs. CDR3 protein: CASSVSGTGNYNSPLHF. Written as DNA, the CDR3 is TGTGCCAGCAGCGTCTCCGGGACAGGAAACTATAATTCACCCCTCCACTTT.